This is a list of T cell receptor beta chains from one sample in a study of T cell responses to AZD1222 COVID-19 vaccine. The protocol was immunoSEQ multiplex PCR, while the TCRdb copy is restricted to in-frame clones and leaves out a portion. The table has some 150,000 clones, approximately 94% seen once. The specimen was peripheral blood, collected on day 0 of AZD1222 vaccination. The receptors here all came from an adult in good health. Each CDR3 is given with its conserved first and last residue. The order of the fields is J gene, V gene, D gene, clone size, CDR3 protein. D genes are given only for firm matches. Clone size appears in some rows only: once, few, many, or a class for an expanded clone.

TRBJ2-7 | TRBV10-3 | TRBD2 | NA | CAISEIPGLAGYEQYF
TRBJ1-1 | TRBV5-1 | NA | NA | CASSFGMNTEAFF
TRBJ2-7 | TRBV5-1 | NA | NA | CASRWGSSYEQYF
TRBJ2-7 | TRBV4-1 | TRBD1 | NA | CASSQDPGTGGVGQYF
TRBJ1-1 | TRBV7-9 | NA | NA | CASSRRTGSLAEAFF
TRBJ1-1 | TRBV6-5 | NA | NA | CASSYSKGEAFF
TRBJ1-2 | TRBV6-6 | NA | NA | CASSGSTGLTRASHWGYGYTF
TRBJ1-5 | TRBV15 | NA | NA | CATSWRTAASNQPQHF
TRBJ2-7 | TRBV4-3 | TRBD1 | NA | CASSRGTASYEQYF
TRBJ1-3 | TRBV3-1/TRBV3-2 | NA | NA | CASSHTGFSGNTIYF
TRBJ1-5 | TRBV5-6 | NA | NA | CASSLLDMPQHF
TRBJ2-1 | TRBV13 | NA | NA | CASSSSRYVDNEQFF
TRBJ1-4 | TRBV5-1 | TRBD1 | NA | CASSLEQGSAKLFF
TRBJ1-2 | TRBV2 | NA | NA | CASRGGQNYGYTF
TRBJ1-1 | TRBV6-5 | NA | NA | CASSQLNTEAFF
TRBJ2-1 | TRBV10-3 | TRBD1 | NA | CAISEFSLGQGYNEQFF
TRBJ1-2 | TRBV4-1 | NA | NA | CASSQDWAAQGYTF
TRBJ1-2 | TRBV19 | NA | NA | CASSPQGYGYTF
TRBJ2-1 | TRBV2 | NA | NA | CASSEPGNEQFF
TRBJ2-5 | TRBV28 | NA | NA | CASGGAVVETQYF
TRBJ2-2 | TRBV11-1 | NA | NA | CASSSWTTGELFF
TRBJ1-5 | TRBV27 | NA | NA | CASSRRPGLFGSNQPQHF
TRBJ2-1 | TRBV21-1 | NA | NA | CASSLRPRWHAYNEQFF
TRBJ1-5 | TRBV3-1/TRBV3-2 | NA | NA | CASSQGSNQPQHF
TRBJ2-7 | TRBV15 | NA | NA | CATSSHRWGPPYEQYF
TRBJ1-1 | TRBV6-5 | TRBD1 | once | CASSYVAGQSNTEAFF
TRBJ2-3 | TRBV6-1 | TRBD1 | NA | CASREPGQGSPPDTQYF
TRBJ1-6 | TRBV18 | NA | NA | CASSPTYNSPLHF
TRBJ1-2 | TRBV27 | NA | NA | CATGRALNYGYTF
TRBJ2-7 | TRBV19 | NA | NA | CASSPPFGQGFSYEQYF
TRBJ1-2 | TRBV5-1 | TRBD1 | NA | CASSERTGNYGYTF
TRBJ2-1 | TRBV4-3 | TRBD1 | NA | CASSQDQQGGLEQFF